The rows below give T cell receptor beta chains drawn from one sample of a study of technical replicates of blood from a handful of donors. Produced via immunoSEQ multiplex PCR; TCRdb's table is partial and in-frame only. The sample lists under 15,000 clones, roughly 80% seen once, with roughly 13% in the top ten. Sequencing was performed on PBMCs. The receptors were gathered from a human donor in good health. Each CDR3 is given with its conserved first and last residue. D genes are given only for firm matches.

j_call	v_call	d_call	cdr3_nt	cdr3_aa
TRBJ2-1	TRBV19	TRBD1	TGTGCCAGTAGCCCCCCCGTTCAGGGGGTCTCCTACAATGAGCAGTTCTTC	CASSPPVQGVSYNEQFF
TRBJ2-1	TRBV7-3	NA	TGTGCCAGCAGCTTAAAGGTGGGGACACCGAGGTTCTTC	CASSLKVGTPRFF
TRBJ1-1	TRBV19	TRBD1	TGTGCCAGTAGCATCCGTCCGGGACAGGGATTCACTGAAGCTTTCTTT	CASSIRPGQGFTEAFF
TRBJ2-3	TRBV9	NA	TGTGCCAGCAGCGTAGGAGCAGGGGCCCAGTATTTT	CASSVGAGAQYF
TRBJ2-3	TRBV2	NA	TGTGCCAGCAAGGACTCGCCCTCGACAGATACGCAGTATTTT	CASKDSPSTDTQYF
TRBJ2-1	TRBV4-2	TRBD2	TGTGCCAGCAGCCAAGAATTATGGCTAGCGGGCCGCAATGAGCAGTTCTTC	CASSQELWLAGRNEQFF
TRBJ2-1	TRBV7-9	NA	TGTGCCAGCAGCTTAGTCGGGGTATCCTACAATGAGCAGTTCTTC	CASSLVGVSYNEQFF
TRBJ2-7	TRBV25-1	NA	TGTGCCAGCGGACAGTTCGACGAGCAGTACTTC	CASGQFDEQYF
TRBJ2-2	TRBV5-1	TRBD1	TGCGCCAGCAGCTTGGATGGGGGACAGCTGAACACCGGGGAGCTGTTTTTT	CASSLDGGQLNTGELFF
TRBJ2-6	TRBV10-3	NA	TGTGCCATCAGTGAGTCGTTCCTGCGGGGTTCTGGGGCCAACGTCCTGACTTTC	CAISESFLRGSGANVLTF
TRBJ1-4	TRBV6-4	NA	TGTGCCAGCAGTGACTCGAGCGTGGCTCCGGGAAAACTGTTTTTT	CASSDSSVAPGKLFF
TRBJ2-7	TRBV19	TRBD1	TGTGCCAGTAGTTCATACCCCGGGACAGGTTCACTACCAGAGCAGTACTTC	CASSSYPGTGSLPEQYF
TRBJ2-3	TRBV18	NA	TGTGCCAGCTCACCTACGATACAGCACACAGATACGCAGTATTTT	CASSPTIQHTDTQYF
TRBJ2-7	TRBV28	TRBD2	TGTGCCAGCACCGAGGGACTAGCGGGTTACTACGAGCAGTACTTC	CASTEGLAGYYEQYF